The 21 T cell receptor beta chains below were found in one sample sequenced in a study of T cells in Graves' hyperthyroidism and ophthalmopathy. There were TCR beta CDR3 regions amplified from RNA transcripts. During a first-round RT-PCR of the TCR CDR3, the HTBI primer set was used. TCRdb analysed the multiplex PCR reads with MiXCR anew, one entry per CDR3 protein. The table shows approximately 590,000 distinct CDR3 sequences, with around 45% occurring only once. The sequenced sample consisted of peripheral blood or thyroid tissue (not recorded which). All receptors come from a woman between 18 and 30 years old with Graves' hyperthyroidism.

This chain joins TRBV11-1 and TRBJ1-2; D gene ambiguous. CDR3 size: 15 residues. V dropped 5 bases and J dropped 3 bases, with 16 bases sitting between them. Germline V gives CDR1 SGHAT, CDR2 FQDESV (reference sequence). CDR3 bases: TGTGCCAGCAGCCCGTGGGGAGAAAACTACTATGGCTACACCTTC. Its protein product is CASSPWGENYYGYTF.

This clonotype is a singleton in its sample. This chain connects TRBV20-1 to TRBJ1-4, with 11 bases that match TRBD1. CDR1 DFQATT and CDR2 SNEGSKA come from the germline V gene (reference sequence). V dropped 5 bases and J dropped 7; count of bases not matched to a gene: 6. The CDR3 extends over 14 amino acids. The CDR3 reads CSASPGQGGEKLFF. DNA of the CDR3: TGCAGTGCTTCACCGGGACAGGGGGGTGAAAAACTGTTTTTT.

This clonotype was observed many times. V is TRBV7-6 and J is TRBJ1-2; TRBD1 is a possible D gene (5 bases). Germline V gives CDR1 SGHVS, CDR2 FNYEAQ. The V end lost 0 bases, the J end lost 2 bases, and 10 bases lay between the germline ends. This CDR3 contains 15 residues. DNA of the CDR3: TGTGCCAGCAGCTTAGCGCCGACAGCAAACTATGGCTACACCTTC. This encodes CASSLAPTANYGYTF.

This clonotype was counted ten times or more. One end of the junction varies from germline; a read error may be responsible. The gene calls are TRBV2 and TRBJ1-1; 7 bases align to TRBD1. Germline-derived CDR1 and CDR2 are SNHLY and FYNNEI. The CDR3 totals 12 residues. Here the CDR3 reads CAIRQGRGLILF. CDR3 bases: TGTGCCATACGACAGGGCCGGGGTCTAATCCTCTTT.

Comment on this clonotype: Just one base apart from a much larger clone, this may be a read error. The chain employs TRBV7-9 and TRBJ1-2; tentative D call: TRBD1 (6 bases). This CDR3 contains 11 residues. CDR1 and CDR2 (germline): SEHNR, FQNEAQ (reference sequence). V was pared by 4 bases and J by 9 bases, with 9 bases between. CDR3 sequence reads: CASSYDRSYTF. DNA of the CDR3: TGTGCCAGCAGCTACGACAGGAGCTACACCTTC. The variable domain in full, completed from reference TRBV7-9 and TRBJ1-2, reads DTGVSQNPRHKITKRGQNVTFRCDPISEHNRLYWYRQTLGQGPEFLTYFQNEAQLEKSRLLSDRFSAERPKGSFSTLEIQRTEQGDSAMYLCASSYDRSYTFGSGTRLTVV.

This rearrangement joins TRBV24-1 to TRBJ2-3, with 8 bases that match TRBD2. V shed 10 bases, J shed 2 bases, and the junction held 10 bases outside the gene matches. The germline gives CDR1 KGHDR, CDR2 SFDVKD. CDR3 length: 15 residues. CDR3 in amino acids: CATETGRAPTDTQYF. Here the CDR3 DNA reads TGTGCCACGGAAACCGGGAGGGCACCCACAGATACGCAGTATTTT.

The CDR3 region is CASSLRLASSYEQYF. For the CDR3, the DNA is TGTGCCAGCAGCTTGAGACTAGCGAGCTCCTACGAGCAGTACTTC. The rearrangement links TRBV5-5 to TRBJ2-7, with 8 bases lining up with TRBD2. The CDR3 is 15 residues long. CDR1 is SGHKS, CDR2 YYEKEE, per germline (reference sequence). J lost 0 bases, V lost 1 base, and 3 bases had no gene match.

In its sample, this clonotype was seen a few times. The CDR3 sequence is CAISAAGELFF. For the CDR3, the DNA is TGTGCCATCAGTGCTGCCGGGGAGCTGTTTTTT. The J gene is TRBJ2-2, the V gene TRBV10-3; unclear D gene. V lost 4 bases and J lost 6, with 3 bases in between. This CDR3 spans 11 amino acids. Germline V lookup: CDR1 ENHRY, CDR2 SYGVKD.

This clonotype came up a few times. The rearrangement links TRBV20-1 to TRBJ1-1, with D perhaps TRBD1 (6 bases). The CDR3 is 12 residues long. V was clipped by 6 bases and J by 4 bases, with 12 bases between them. The germline gives CDR1 DFQATT, CDR2 SNEGSKA (reference sequence). CDR3 nucleotide sequence: TGCAGTGCGGGGGCGAGGGGCACTGAAGCTTTCTTT. Its translation is CSAGARGTEAFF.

In DNA form, the CDR3 reads TGCAGCGTCCCGACAGGGGGCGGCTTGGAAGCTTTCTTT. This encodes CSVPTGGGLEAFF. The chain uses TRBV29-1 and TRBJ1-1; 10 bases line up with TRBD1. Per germline, CDR1 SQVTM and CDR2 ANQGSEA. This CDR3 has 13 amino acids. V trimming: 6 bases; J trimming: 8 bases; junction bases outside the gene matches: 9.

The chain carries TRBV27 and TRBJ1-4; D might be TRBD1 (5 bases). CDR3 length: 15 amino acids. In germline, CDR1 is MNHEY, CDR2 SMNVEV (reference sequence). The V end was cut by 1 base, the J end by 1 base, with 7 bases between. The CDR3 nucleotides are TGTGCCAGCAGTTTATTTGGGGGAACTAATGAAAAACTGTTTTTT. Protein sequence: CASSLFGGTNEKLFF. Filled out from reference TRBV27 and TRBJ1-4, the complete variable domain reads EAQVTQNPRYLITVTGKKLTVTCSQNMNHEYMSWYRQDPGLGLRQIYYSMNVEVTDKGDVPEGYKVSRKEKRNFPLILESPSPNQTSLYFCASSLFGGTNEKLFFGSGTQLSVL.

As concerns this clonotype: Being one base from a much bigger clone, this may be a read error. CDR3 in amino acids: CSVKDRDSGNTIYF. The CDR3 DNA sequence: TGCAGCGTGAAGGACCGAGACTCTGGAAACACCATATATTTT. The chain joins TRBV29-1 to TRBJ1-3, with unresolved D. Germline values: CDR1 SQVTM, CDR2 ANQGSEA. CDR3 length equals 14 residues. The V end was cut by 6 bases, the J end by 0 bases, with 12 bases between.

The chain is built from TRBV20-1 and TRBJ1-6, with TRBD1 matching 7 bases. Germline V gives CDR1 DFQATT, CDR2 SNEGSKA (reference sequence). This CDR3 spans 16 amino acids. Unmatched junction bases numbered 10, after V lost 1 base and J lost 7 bases. CDR3 region: CSARVQGEMANSPLHF. In nucleotides, the CDR3 is TGCAGTGCTAGAGTCCAGGGGGAAATGGCGAATTCACCCCTCCACTTT.

The sample holds a few counts of this clonotype. The J gene is TRBJ2-7, the V gene TRBV20-1, with 9 bases aligning to TRBD1. The CDR3 has 13 residues. CDR1 DFQATT and CDR2 SNEGSKA come from the germline V gene (reference sequence). Trimming at V came to 5 bases and at J to 3 bases, leaving 5 bases not matched to a gene. DNA for the CDR3: TGCAGTGCTCTCCTGACAGGGGGCTACGAGCAGTACTTC. Encoded protein: CSALLTGGYEQYF.

This clonotype showed up just a few times. The chain links TRBV7-9 to TRBJ1-5, with 8 nucleotides matching TRBD1. The germline V gene has CDR1 SEHNR and CDR2 FQNEAQ (reference sequence). The CDR3 is 14 residues long. Unmatched junction bases numbered 3, after V lost 2 bases and J lost 6 bases. The chain's CDR3 is CASSLQGAFQPQHF. CDR3 coding DNA: TGTGCCAGCAGCTTACAGGGGGCATTTCAGCCCCAGCATTTT.

This clonotype was seen only once. The rearrangement uses TRBV2 and TRBJ1-1; D not resolved. CDR3 size: 12 residues. V lost 4 bases, J lost 4 bases, and 7 bases lay in between. CDR1 is SNHLY, CDR2 FYNNEI, per germline. CDR3 sequence reads: CASSVRPTEAFF. Written as DNA, the CDR3 is TGTGCCAGCAGTGTCCGGCCCACTGAAGCTTTCTTT.

As for this clonotype: No conserved phenylalanine or tryptophan ends this CDR3, so it is likely a read error. The chain couples TRBV20-1 to TRBJ2-7; 7 nucleotides align to TRBD1. Trimming at V came to 4 bases and at J to 2 bases, leaving 2 bases not matched to a gene. Germline CDR1 reads DFQATT; CDR2 reads SNEGSKA (reference sequence). The CDR3 length is 12 residues. CDR3 sequence: CSATGQAYEQYY. Written as DNA, the CDR3 is TGCAGTGCTACAGGACAGGCCTACGAGCAGTACTAC.

This clonotype came up many times. This chain joins TRBV2 and TRBJ2-6; D is undetermined. CDR1 and CDR2 (germline): SNHLY, FYNNEI. V gave up 4 bases and J gave up 1 base, with 5 bases separating them. CDR3 length equals 14 residues. The CDR3 region is CASSVESGANVLTF. DNA for the CDR3: TGTGCCAGCAGTGTGGAATCTGGGGCCAACGTCCTGACTTTC.

About this clonotype: This likely comes from a read error, as the CDR3 has no conserved phenylalanine or tryptophan at its end. V gene TRBV9 combines with J gene TRBJ2-2, with unresolved D. Germline assignment: CDR1 SGDLS and CDR2 YYNGEE. V was pared by 2 bases and J by 4 bases, with 18 bases between. This CDR3 spans 17 amino acids. CDR3 bases: TGTGCCAGCAGCGTTACGGAGTTCTGGTTTCGCACCGGGGAGCTGTTTTTA. It codes for CASSVTEFWFRTGELFL.

In its sample, this clonotype was seen many times. This CDR3 reads CATSRDRQGVYEQYF. The CDR3 bases are TGTGCCACCAGCAGAGATAGGCAGGGGGTCTACGAGCAGTACTTC. This chain joins TRBV15 and TRBJ2-7, with 7 bases identical to TRBD1. The CDR3 totals 15 residues. The germline V gene encodes CDR1 LNHNV and CDR2 YYDKDF (reference sequence). V shed 0 bases and J 3 bases; nucleotides not matched to a gene: 5.

Ten or more counts support this clonotype. The chain couples TRBV7-9 to TRBJ2-5; D unclear. The V and J ends lost 2 bases and 5 bases respectively, with 15 bases between them. CDR1 is SEHNR, CDR2 FQNEAQ, per germline (reference sequence). The CDR3 has 15 amino acids. CDR3 bases: TGTGCCAGCAGCTTAACTCGAGTCGGGTGGGAGACCCAGTACTTC. Translation gives CASSLTRVGWETQYF.